The source of this T cell receptor (beta chain) is a study of blood T cell repertoires in COVID-19. Study at large: COVID-19 samples collected from the United States, Italy and Spain covered acute and convalescent phases. Sample material is recorded as cDNA or gDNA derived from T cells, B-cell-depleted T cells, or PBMCs.

Under the authors' procedure: Reference gene primer amplification gave estimated nucleated cell counts. Generated by immunoSEQ multiplex PCR, the TCRdb table keeps only in-frame clones and is missing some. Clone size and V and J calls were adopted from that table, with D and trimming inferred from the DNA. The table lists about 130,000 clones, approximately 81% of them singletons. Trimming took off 9 bases at V and 3 bases at J, with 11 bases between the two ends. This CDR3 has 12 residues. Sequencing was done on a sample of peripheral blood. This chain connects TRBV12-3 or TRBV12-4 to TRBJ1-1; tentatively, D is TRBD1 (5 bases). The sequence derives from a woman between 25 and 40 years old who had recovered from COVID-19. The CDR3 protein is CASRGGYTEAFF. As DNA, the CDR3 is TGTGCCAGTCGCGGGGGTTACACTGAAGCTTTCTTT.